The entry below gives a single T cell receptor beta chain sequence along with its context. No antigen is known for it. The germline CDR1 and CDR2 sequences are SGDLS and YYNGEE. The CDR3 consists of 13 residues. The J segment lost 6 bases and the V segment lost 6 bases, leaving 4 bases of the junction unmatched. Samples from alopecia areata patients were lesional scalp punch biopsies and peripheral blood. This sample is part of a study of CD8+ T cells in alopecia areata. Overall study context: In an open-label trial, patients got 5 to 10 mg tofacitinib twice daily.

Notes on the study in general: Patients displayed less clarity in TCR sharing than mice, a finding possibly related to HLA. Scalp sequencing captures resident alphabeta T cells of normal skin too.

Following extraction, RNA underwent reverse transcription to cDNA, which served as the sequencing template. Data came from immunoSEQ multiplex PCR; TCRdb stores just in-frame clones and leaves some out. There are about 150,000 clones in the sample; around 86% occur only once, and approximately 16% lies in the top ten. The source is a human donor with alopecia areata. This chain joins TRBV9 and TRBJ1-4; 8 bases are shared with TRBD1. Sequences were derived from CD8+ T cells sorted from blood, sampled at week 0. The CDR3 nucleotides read TGTGCCAGCAATTCACAGGGGGATGAAAAACTGTTTTTT. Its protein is CASNSQGDEKLFF.